Included here is one T cell receptor beta chain sequence, with context. It lacks a known antigen. Base qualities are not at hand, and no much larger clone is one base apart. CDR1 and CDR2 are drawn from the germline V gene: LGHNA, YNFKEQ. The germline V end is reduced by 4 bases and the J end by 2 bases; junction bases left unmatched: 5. CDR3 length: 16 amino acids, cysteine to phenylalanine. Of the read, only the CDR3 DNA is kept; its 48 bases are in frame from base 1. Genomic DNA was extracted from sorted cells for sequencing of the TCRbeta CDR3 region. The immunoSEQ Assay was used to sequence the TCRbeta CDR3 regions. In TCRdb, the immuneACCESS table is reduced to in-frame sequences with V and J assigned. These tables do not hold every clone; where another copy was compared, an unresolved V gene accounts for under half, and the others remain unexplained. This sample comprises approximately 74,000 clones, 80% to 95% of them detected only once. The top ten hold roughly 0.27% of the sample.

The trial excluded patients who had a history of autoimmune disease or who were on systemic immunosuppression. Peripheral blood for TCR sequencing was drawn from every dose cohort at baseline, at cycle 4 day 1 and at cycle 7 day 1. Samples were obtained from an open-label, multicenter, first-in-human phase I dose-escalation trial of ivuxolimab. Adults with locally advanced or metastatic melanoma, renal cell carcinoma, hepatocellular carcinoma or head and neck squamous cell carcinoma were enrolled in the trial. Before TCR sequencing, CD4+ T cells and CD8+ T cells from peripheral blood were sorted into separate populations. This sample was included in a study of OX40 agonist ivuxolimab in advanced cancers. Study-wide context: The costimulatory receptor OX40 (CD134) was targeted by ivuxolimab, a fully human IgG2 agonistic monoclonal antibody. Intravenous ivuxolimab was administered to patients every 2 weeks at six dose levels: 0.01, 0.1, 0.3, 1.5, 3 and 10 mg/kg. Among the approximately 50 dose-escalation patients, about 20 had hepatocellular carcinoma, around 15 melanoma, 9 renal cell carcinoma and 9 head and neck cancer. A male proportion of roughly 80% and a mean age of approximately 61 years, ranging from 23 to 79, were recorded for the dose-escalation cohort. Patients were allowed to have had prior anti-PD-1, anti-PD-L1 or anti-CTLA-4 therapy, and 30% to 40% of the dose-escalation patients had previously received checkpoint inhibitors. Three dose-escalation patients achieved partial responses, one with hepatocellular carcinoma and two with cutaneous melanoma. The purpose of peripheral TCRbeta sequencing was to test whether ivuxolimab changed TCR sequence diversity and led to clonal T-cell expansion. The paper describes the monotherapy dose-escalation part (N of about 52 patients) of the phase I trial of ivuxolimab. What the authors observed across the whole study: Partial responders in the 0.1-3.0 mg/kg groups had among the lowest normalized peripheral clonal expansion, especially among CD8+ T cells. After ivuxolimab, more expanded clones were found on average in CD8+ T cells than in CD4+ T cells. The antigen specificity of the peripheral T cells that underwent clonal expansion was not determined. Low levels of normalized T-cell clonal expansion were also seen in some patients who did not respond. At doses of 0.1 to 3.0 mg/kg, clonal expansion of both CD4+ and CD8+ T cells in blood was seen between baseline and week 6.

Sequenced here: CD4+ or CD8+ T cells sorted from blood, sampled in a trial of the OX40 agonist ivuxolimab. The origin of this receptor is an adult with an advanced solid tumor such as melanoma, head and neck, liver or kidney cancer. The V and J genes are TRBV4-2 and TRBJ1-4; TRBD1 fits 9 bases in the junction. The CDR3 protein is CASSLTGQGTNEKLFF. The nucleotides are TGTGCCAGCAGCCTGACTGGACAGGGGACTAATGAAAAACTGTTTTTT.